Shown below are 12 T cell receptor beta chains from a single sample sequenced in a study of cytomegalovirus exposure and HLA in healthy donors. PCR was performed using 60 Vbeta and 13 Jbeta primers. Here immunoSEQ multiplex PCR was the method, and the copy in TCRdb shows in-frame clones only, minus some. The data hold 55,000 to 80,000 clones, with around 80% observed a single time. What was sequenced was PBMCs. Receptor source: a man between 40 and 49 years old in good health and CMV-seronegative.

The chain employs TRBV4-1 and TRBJ1-2; a weak D match, TRBD1 (5 bases). The germline V gene encodes CDR1 MGHRA and CDR2 YSYEKL. This CDR3 is 17 amino acids long. V lost 1 base and J 2 bases, leaving 17 bases between the germline ends. CDR3 nucleotides: TGCGCCAGCAGCCAAGGATCAGGGTTCGCCGAGAACTATGGCTACACCTTC. Amino acid sequence: CASSQGSGFAENYGYTF.

V gene TRBV11-2 combines with J gene TRBJ1-4; 9 bases align to TRBD1. Germline V lookup: CDR1 SGHAT, CDR2 FQNNGV. Trimming removed 5 bases from V and 8 bases from J; junction bases left unmatched: 3. This CDR3 has 13 amino acids. The DNA for the CDR3 is TGTGCCAGCAGCGGCGGGACAGGGGAAAAACTGTTTTTT. Translating it yields CASSGGTGEKLFF. The variable domain in full, completed from reference TRBV11-2 and TRBJ1-4, reads EAGVAQSPRYKIIEKRQSVAFWCNPISGHATLYWYQQILGQGPKLLIQFQNNGVVDDSQLPKDRFSAERLKGVDSTLKIQPAKLEDSAVYLCASSGGTGEKLFFGSGTQLSVL.

The chain carries TRBV10-3 and TRBJ2-7, with a possible D match to TRBD1 (5 bases). The CDR3 has 11 amino acids. Trimming took 10 bases from V and 5 from J, leaving 12 bases between them. Germline V gene sequence: CDR1 ENHRY, CDR2 SYGVKD. As DNA, the CDR3 is TGTGCCACCCTACAGGACGACGAGCAGTACTTC. Translating gives CATLQDDEQYF.

The rearrangement joins TRBV2 to TRBJ1-5; 8 positions agree with TRBD1. This CDR3 has 13 residues. Germline CDR1 SNHLY, CDR2 FYNNEI. After removal of 6 bases from V and 7 bases from J, the junction contained 5 bases not matched to a gene. CDR3 region: CASRDRETQPQHF. For the CDR3, the DNA is TGTGCCAGCAGGGACAGGGAAACCCAGCCCCAGCATTTT.

The chain couples TRBV7-6 to TRBJ2-1; TRBD1 agrees at 10 bases. Germline V gives CDR1 SGHVS, CDR2 FNYEAQ. CDR3 size: 16 residues. With 5 bases clipped from V and 10 bases from J, the junction kept 14 bases outside the gene matches. CDR3 residues: CASSRGSGTGVEEQFF. The CDR3, as DNA: TGTGCCAGCAGCCGAGGATCCGGGACAGGGGTAGAGGAGCAGTTCTTC.

The rearrangement uses TRBV7-8 and TRBJ1-6; 7 bases align to TRBD1. V gave up 5 bases and J gave up 9 bases; unmatched junction bases: 7. The V gene's germline CDR1 is SGHVS and CDR2 FQNEAQ. The CDR3 contains 14 residues. The CDR3 sequence is CASSPTGNTSPLHF. The CDR3 DNA reads TGTGCCAGCAGCCCGACAGGGAACACTTCACCCCTCCACTTT. The variable domain in full, completed from reference TRBV7-8 and TRBJ1-6, reads GAGVSQSPRYKVAKRGQDVALRCDPISGHVSLFWYQQALGQGPEFLTYFQNEAQLDKSGLPSDRFFAERPEGSVSTLKIQRTQQEDSAVYLCASSPTGNTSPLHFGNGTRLTVT.

This clone came up a few times. This chain joins TRBV6-5 and TRBJ1-4; 8 bases fit TRBD1. CDR1 is MNHEY, CDR2 SVGAGI, per germline. The CDR3 runs to 15 residues. V lost 6 bases, J lost 7 bases, and 10 bases stayed unmatched. CDR3 amino acids: CASSPEPGGSEKLFF. The CDR3, as DNA: TGTGCCAGCAGCCCGGAGCCAGGGGGCAGTGAAAAACTGTTTTTT.

This clone has a single count. This rearrangement joins TRBV4-2 to TRBJ2-7, with 10 nucleotides matching TRBD1. The V and J ends lost 2 bases and 6 bases, in that order; junction bases with no gene match: 22. The CDR3 extends over 20 amino acids. Germline CDR1 is LGHNA and CDR2 is YNFKEQ. CDR3 nucleotide sequence: TGTGCCAGCAGCCAATCATCGGGGCTTGTGGGGACAGGGGTTCCCTTCGAGCAGTACTTC. Its protein product is CASSQSSGLVGTGVPFEQYF.

The genes are TRBV18 and TRBJ2-7; D is perhaps TRBD2 (6 bases). CDR3 size: 15 residues. The V and J ends lost 3 bases and 1 base respectively, with 13 bases between them. CDR1 and CDR2 from the germline V gene are KGHSH and LQKENI. CDR3 loop: CASSPRDSPSYEQYF. The CDR3 bases are TGTGCCAGCTCACCGAGGGACTCTCCTTCCTACGAGCAGTACTTC.

V and J are TRBV29-1 and TRBJ1-5; 7 bases map to TRBD1. Germline trimming cut 6 bases from V and 3 bases from J; bases unmatched to any gene: 5. The CDR3 sequence is 13 residues long. Germline V CDR1 and CDR2: SQVTM, ANQGSEA. CDR3 protein: CSVADRANQPQHF. Here the CDR3 DNA reads TGCAGCGTAGCCGACAGGGCCAATCAGCCCCAGCATTTT.

The J gene is TRBJ2-1, the V gene TRBV19; D unclear. The CDR3 runs to 12 residues. Trimming removed 3 bases from V and 5 bases from J, with 5 bases in between. Germline CDR1 and CDR2: LNHDA and SQIVND (reference sequence). CDR3 amino acids: CASSIGNNEQFF. The DNA for the CDR3 is TGTGCCAGTAGTATCGGTAACAATGAGCAGTTCTTC. The full variable domain, completed using reference TRBV19 and TRBJ2-1, is DGGITQSPKYLFRKEGQNVTLSCEQNLNHDAMYWYRQDPGQGLRLIYYSQIVNDFQKGDIAEGYSVSREKKESFPLTVTSAQKNPTAFYLCASSIGNNEQFFGPGTRLTVL.

CDR3 sequence: CASSTRTSGRAENEQFF. The CDR3 nucleotides read TGTGCCAGTAGTACGAGGACTAGCGGGAGGGCCGAGAATGAGCAGTTCTTC. The genes are TRBV19 and TRBJ2-1; the match to TRBD2 covers 15 bases. V was pared by 4 bases and J by 7 bases, with 8 bases of the junction left unmatched. The CDR3 has 17 amino acids. Germline V gene lookup returns CDR1 LNHDA and CDR2 SQIVND (reference sequence).